This TCR beta chain was documented in a study of blood T cell repertoires in COVID-19. Study overall: Sample material is recorded as cDNA or gDNA derived from T cells, B-cell-depleted T cells, or PBMCs.

Assay: immunoSEQ multiplex PCR; the TCRdb copy retains only in-frame clones and omits some. Of nearly 250,000 clones in the sample, roughly 85% were seen once. Sequencing used PBMCs or T cells enriched from blood (not recorded which). This receptor was obtained from a woman aged 45-65 years with acute COVID-19.

The CDR3 is CASSSRGGAPYNEQFF. The CDR3 DNA reads TGTGCCAGCAGCTCCCGTGGCGGGGCTCCCTACAATGAGCAGTTCTTC. This rearrangement joins TRBV11-3 to TRBJ2-1; D possibly corresponds to TRBD2 (6 bases). This CDR3 is 16 amino acids long. V lost 4 bases, J lost 2 bases, and 15 bases lay in between. Germline V gives CDR1 SGHNT, CDR2 YENEEA.